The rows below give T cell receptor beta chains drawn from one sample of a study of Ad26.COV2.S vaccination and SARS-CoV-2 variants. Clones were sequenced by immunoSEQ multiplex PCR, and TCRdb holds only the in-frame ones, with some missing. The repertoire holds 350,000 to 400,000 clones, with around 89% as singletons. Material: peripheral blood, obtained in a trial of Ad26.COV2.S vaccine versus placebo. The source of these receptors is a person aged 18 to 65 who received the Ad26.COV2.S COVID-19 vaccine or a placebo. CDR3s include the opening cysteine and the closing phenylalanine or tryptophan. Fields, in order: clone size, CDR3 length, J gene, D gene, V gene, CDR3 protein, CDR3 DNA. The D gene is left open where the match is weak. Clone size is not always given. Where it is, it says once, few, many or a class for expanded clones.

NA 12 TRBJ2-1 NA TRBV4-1 CASSHPMDEQFF TGCGCCAGCAGCCACCCGATGGATGAGCAGTTCTTC
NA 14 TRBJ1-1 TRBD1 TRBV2 CASRAGTGSTEAFF TGTGCCAGCAGAGCCGGGACAGGGAGCACTGAAGCTTTCTTT
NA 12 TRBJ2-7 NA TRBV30 CAWSEKDPGQYF TGTGCCTGGAGCGAAAAAGACCCAGGGCAGTACTTC
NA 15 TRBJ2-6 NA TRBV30 CAWSVPGPGANVLTF TGTGCCTGGAGTGTACCAGGGCCCGGGGCCAACGTCCTGACTTTC
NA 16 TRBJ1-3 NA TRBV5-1 CASSLKGASGGNTIYF TGCGCCAGCAGCTTGAAAGGGGCTTCGGGTGGAAACACCATATATTTT
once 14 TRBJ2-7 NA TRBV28 CASSPPGGPYEQYF TGTGCCAGCAGCCCTCCAGGTGGTCCCTACGAGCAGTACTTC
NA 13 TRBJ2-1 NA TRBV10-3 CAIRSDSYNEQFF TGTGCCATCAGATCCGACTCCTACAATGAGCAGTTCTTC
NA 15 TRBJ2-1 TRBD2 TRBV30 CAWSLAGGAILAQFF TGTGCCTGGAGTTTAGCGGGAGGGGCGATTTTGGCGCAGTTCTTC
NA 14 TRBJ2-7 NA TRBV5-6 CASSQTGLTYEQYF TGTGCCAGCAGCCAAACCGGGCTAACCTACGAGCAGTACTTC
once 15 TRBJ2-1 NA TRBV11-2 CASSPTSTPYNEQFF TGTGCCAGCAGCCCCACTAGCACACCTTACAATGAGCAGTTCTTC
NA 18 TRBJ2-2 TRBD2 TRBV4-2 CASSQDLAGSVGTGELFF TGTGCCAGCAGCCAAGATCTAGCGGGTTCGGTTGGCACCGGGGAGCTGTTTTTT
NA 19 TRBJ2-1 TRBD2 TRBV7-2 CASSSRTSGMGGSYNEQFF TGTGCCAGCAGCTCGAGGACTAGCGGGATGGGGGGGTCCTACAATGAGCAGTTCTTC
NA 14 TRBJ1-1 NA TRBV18 CASSPDRMNTEAFF TGTGCCAGCTCACCGGACAGAATGAACACTGAAGCTTTCTTT
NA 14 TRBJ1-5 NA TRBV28 CASSFRQTNQPQHF TGTGCCAGCAGTTTTAGGCAAACTAATCAGCCCCAGCATTTT
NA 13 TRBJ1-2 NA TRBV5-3 CARSGVLDYGYTF TGTGCCAGAAGCGGGGTATTGGACTATGGCTACACCTTC
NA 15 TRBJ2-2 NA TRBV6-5 CASREDIANTGELFF TGTGCCAGCAGAGAGGACATCGCGAACACCGGGGAGCTGTTTTTT
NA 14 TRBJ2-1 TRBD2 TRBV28 CASSFSGRLDEQFF TGTGCCAGCAGTTTTAGCGGGAGGTTGGATGAGCAGTTCTTC
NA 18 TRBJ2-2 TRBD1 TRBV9 CASSVDPQGVMLPGELFF TGTGCCAGCAGCGTAGACCCACAGGGGGTGATGCTGCCCGGGGAGCTGTTTTTT
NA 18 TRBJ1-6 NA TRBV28 CASRGTSLGGLRNSPLHF TGTGCCAGCAGGGGGACCTCTTTAGGGGGGCTTAGGAATTCACCCCTCCACTTT
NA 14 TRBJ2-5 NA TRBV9 CASSASQGKETQYF TGTGCCAGCAGCGCGTCACAGGGTAAAGAGACCCAGTACTTC
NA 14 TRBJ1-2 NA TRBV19 CASSTPDRSYGYTF TGTGCCAGTAGTACCCCAGACAGGAGCTATGGCTACACCTTC
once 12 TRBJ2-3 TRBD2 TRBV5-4 CVSGRGTDTQYF TGTGTCAGCGGGAGGGGCACAGATACGCAGTATTTT
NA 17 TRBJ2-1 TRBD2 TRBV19 CASSTPSGLYSYNEQFF TGTGCCAGTAGTACCCCTAGCGGGCTATACTCCTACAATGAGCAGTTCTTC
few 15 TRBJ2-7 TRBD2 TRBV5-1 CASRPGLAGVYEQYF TGCGCCAGCAGACCGGGACTAGCGGGGGTCTACGAGCAGTACTTC
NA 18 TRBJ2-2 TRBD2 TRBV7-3 CASSSLPGLAGGTGELFF TGTGCCAGCAGCTCCCTTCCGGGACTAGCGGGGGGGACCGGGGAGCTGTTTTTT
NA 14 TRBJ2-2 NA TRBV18 CASSPRQDTGELFF TGTGCCAGCTCACCTCGACAGGACACCGGGGAGCTGTTTTTT
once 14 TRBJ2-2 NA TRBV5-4 CASSPDLNTGELFF TGTGCCAGCAGCCCCGACCTGAACACCGGGGAGCTGTTTTTT
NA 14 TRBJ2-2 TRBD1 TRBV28 CASSFGTGEGELFF TGTGCCAGCAGTTTCGGGACAGGGGAGGGGGAGCTGTTTTTT
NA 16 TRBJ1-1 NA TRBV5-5 CASTALGVDMNTEAFF TGTGCCAGCACCGCTTTGGGGGTAGACATGAACACTGAAGCTTTCTTT
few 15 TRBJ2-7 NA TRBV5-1 CASSPVRSGSYEQYF TGCGCCAGCAGCCCCGTGAGGAGTGGCTCCTACGAGCAGTACTTC
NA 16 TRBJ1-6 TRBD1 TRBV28 CASSSRDRALNSPLHF TGTGCCAGCAGTTCGCGGGACAGGGCTCTTAATTCACCCCTCCACTTT
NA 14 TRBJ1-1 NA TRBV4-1 CASSHLTMNTEAFF TGCGCCAGCAGCCACTTGACGATGAACACTGAAGCTTTCTTT
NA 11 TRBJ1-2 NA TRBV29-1 CSADRDYGYTF TGCAGCGCGGACAGAGACTATGGCTACACCTTC
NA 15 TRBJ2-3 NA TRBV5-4 CASSLGLGITDTQYF TGTGCCAGCAGCTTGGGACTAGGAATCACAGATACGCAGTATTTT
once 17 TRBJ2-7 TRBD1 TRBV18 CASSPKLPGTGSYEQYF TGTGCCAGCTCTCCTAAACTTCCCGGGACAGGGTCCTACGAGCAGTACTTC
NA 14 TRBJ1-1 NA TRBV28 CASSSGTTGTEAFF TGTGCCAGCAGTTCGGGGACGACCGGCACTGAAGCTTTCTTT
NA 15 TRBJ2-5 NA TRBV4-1 CASSQDLLVRETQYF TGCGCCAGCAGCCAAGATTTACTAGTCAGAGAGACCCAGTACTTC